A selection of T cell receptor beta chains follows, all from one sample in a study of cytomegalovirus exposure and HLA in healthy donors. Sequencing used immunoSEQ multiplex PCR; TCRdb keeps in-frame clones, though not all of them. The table records 140,000 to 150,000 clones, 75% of them present only once. Sequenced sample: PBMCs. The receptors stem from a young man in good health and CMV-seronegative. CDR3s include the opening cysteine and the closing phenylalanine or tryptophan. A D gene is named only where the DNA matches it firmly. Clone size is stated in some rows and not others, as once, few, many or a class when expanded.

d_gene: TRBD1
abundance: NA
v_gene: TRBV7-7
j_gene: TRBJ2-7
CDR3aa: CASSLGGQGDEQYF
CDR3nt: TGTGCCAGCAGCTTGGGGGGACAGGGGGACGAGCAGTACTTC

d_gene: NA
abundance: NA
v_gene: TRBV5-1
j_gene: TRBJ2-7
CDR3aa: CASSSSGPLSYEQYF
CDR3nt: TGCGCCAGCAGCTCCAGCGGTCCCCTCTCCTACGAGCAGTACTTC

d_gene: TRBD1
abundance: few
v_gene: TRBV5-1
j_gene: TRBJ2-6
CDR3aa: CASLPGGTGTSGANVLTF
CDR3nt: TGCGCCAGCCTCCCTGGGGGGACAGGGACCTCTGGGGCCAACGTCCTGACTTTC

d_gene: TRBD1
abundance: NA
v_gene: TRBV7-8
j_gene: TRBJ1-2
CDR3aa: CASSAGQGVVGYTF
CDR3nt: TGTGCCAGCAGCGCCGGACAGGGCGTGGTTGGCTACACCTTC

d_gene: NA
abundance: NA
v_gene: TRBV5-1
j_gene: TRBJ2-1
CDR3aa: CASSFDPPSPARGNEQFF
CDR3nt: TGCGCCAGCAGCTTCGATCCCCCTTCACCGGCTAGGGGCAATGAGCAGTTCTTC

d_gene: TRBD1
abundance: NA
v_gene: TRBV2
j_gene: TRBJ1-1
CDR3aa: CASSPGQGENTEAFF
CDR3nt: TGTGCCAGCAGTCCGGGACAGGGCGAGAACACTGAAGCTTTCTTT

d_gene: TRBD1
abundance: NA
v_gene: TRBV15
j_gene: TRBJ1-5
CDR3aa: CATSRVGTAPDNQPQHF
CDR3nt: TGTGCCACCAGCAGAGTTGGGACAGCCCCAGACAATCAGCCCCAGCATTTT

d_gene: NA
abundance: few
v_gene: TRBV28
j_gene: TRBJ1-4
CDR3aa: CASSLKPQGSGGEKLFF
CDR3nt: TGTGCCAGCAGTTTAAAACCACAGGGTTCGGGGGGAGAAAAACTGTTTTTT

d_gene: TRBD1
abundance: NA
v_gene: TRBV27
j_gene: TRBJ1-1
CDR3aa: CASSLSFYRGDTEAFF
CDR3nt: TGTGCCAGCAGTTTATCCTTCTACAGGGGGGACACTGAAGCTTTCTTT

d_gene: NA
abundance: NA
v_gene: TRBV30
j_gene: TRBJ2-6
CDR3aa: CAWSKVVTFSSGANGLTF
CDR3nt: TGTGCCTGGAGTAAGGTGGTCACGTTCAGCTCTGGGGCCAACGGCCTGACTTTC

d_gene: NA
abundance: few
v_gene: TRBV18
j_gene: TRBJ1-2
CDR3aa: CASSPPSRYGYTF
CDR3nt: TGTGCCAGCTCACCACCATCCAGATATGGCTACACCTTC

d_gene: NA
abundance: few
v_gene: TRBV6-1
j_gene: TRBJ2-3
CDR3aa: CASSVGPSTDTQYF
CDR3nt: TGTGCCAGCAGTGTGGGCCCTTCCACAGATACGCAGTATTTT

d_gene: TRBD1
abundance: few
v_gene: TRBV15
j_gene: TRBJ1-4
CDR3aa: CATSPGRGQGIEKLFF
CDR3nt: TGTGCCACCAGCCCGGGTAGGGGACAGGGTATTGAAAAACTGTTTTTT

d_gene: TRBD2
abundance: NA
v_gene: TRBV5-1
j_gene: TRBJ2-3
CDR3aa: CASSLVSSGGTDTQYF
CDR3nt: TGCGCCAGCAGCTTGGTGTCTAGCGGGGGTACAGATACGCAGTATTTT

d_gene: NA
abundance: NA
v_gene: TRBV19
j_gene: TRBJ1-1
CDR3aa: CATLPMGAGTEAFF
CDR3nt: TGTGCCACCCTCCCAATGGGGGCGGGCACTGAAGCTTTCTTT

d_gene: NA
abundance: NA
v_gene: TRBV9
j_gene: TRBJ2-7
CDR3aa: CASSVALEGEQYF
CDR3nt: TGTGCCAGCAGCGTAGCCTTGGAGGGTGAGCAGTACTTC

d_gene: NA
abundance: NA
v_gene: TRBV5-6
j_gene: TRBJ1-5
CDR3aa: CASSQGTSQPQHF
CDR3nt: TGTGCCAGCAGCCAAGGGACAAGCCAGCCCCAGCATTTT

d_gene: NA
abundance: NA
v_gene: TRBV5-6
j_gene: TRBJ1-3
CDR3aa: CASSPRGGGGNTIYF
CDR3nt: TGTGCCAGCAGCCCCCGTGGGGGGGGAGGAAACACCATATATTTT

d_gene: NA
abundance: NA
v_gene: TRBV6-1
j_gene: TRBJ2-5
CDR3aa: CASSEALAETQYF
CDR3nt: TGTGCCAGCAGTGAAGCTCTAGCGGAGACCCAGTACTTC

d_gene: TRBD2
abundance: few
v_gene: TRBV9
j_gene: TRBJ2-1
CDR3aa: CASSAYGGAGRDNEQFF
CDR3nt: TGTGCCAGCAGCGCATATGGGGGAGCAGGGAGGGACAATGAGCAGTTCTTC

d_gene: NA
abundance: NA
v_gene: TRBV13
j_gene: TRBJ1-4
CDR3aa: CASSLGRINEKLFF
CDR3nt: TGTGCCAGCAGCCTCGGGAGGATTAATGAAAAACTGTTTTTT

d_gene: NA
abundance: NA
v_gene: TRBV6-1
j_gene: TRBJ2-5
CDR3aa: CASSGLAGFVETQYF
CDR3nt: TGTGCCAGCAGCGGTCTGGCGGGGTTTGTGGAGACCCAGTACTTC

d_gene: TRBD2
abundance: NA
v_gene: TRBV19
j_gene: TRBJ2-3
CDR3aa: CASSPSGGAGNTQYF
CDR3nt: TGTGCCAGTAGTCCCAGCGGGGGGGCGGGAAATACGCAGTATTTT

d_gene: NA
abundance: NA
v_gene: TRBV27
j_gene: TRBJ1-2
CDR3aa: CASSPPGLYGYTF
CDR3nt: TGTGCCAGCAGTCCACCAGGGTTATACGGCTACACCTTC